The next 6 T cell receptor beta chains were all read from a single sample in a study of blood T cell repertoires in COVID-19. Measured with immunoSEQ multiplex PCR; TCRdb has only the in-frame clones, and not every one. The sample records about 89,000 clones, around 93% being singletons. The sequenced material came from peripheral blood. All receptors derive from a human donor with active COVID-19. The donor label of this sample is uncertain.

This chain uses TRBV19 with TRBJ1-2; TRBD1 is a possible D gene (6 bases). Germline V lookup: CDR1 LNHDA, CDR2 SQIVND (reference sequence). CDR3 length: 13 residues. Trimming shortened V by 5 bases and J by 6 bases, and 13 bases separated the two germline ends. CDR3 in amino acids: CASSSREGDGYTF. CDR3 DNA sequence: TGTGCCAGTAGTTCCCGGGAGGGGGATGGCTACACCTTC.

CDR3 in amino acids: CASTARDRSYEQYF. The CDR3 DNA sequence: TGTGCCAGTACCGCGCGGGACAGATCCTACGAGCAGTACTTC. The chain recombines TRBV19 with TRBJ2-7; perhaps TRBD1 as D (7 bases). CDR3 length equals 14 residues. Trimming took off 7 bases at V and 1 base at J, with 14 bases between the two ends. In germline, CDR1 is LNHDA, CDR2 SQIVND (reference sequence). Looking up the rest from reference TRBV19 and TRBJ2-7 gives the full variable domain: DGGITQSPKYLFRKEGQNVTLSCEQNLNHDAMYWYRQDPGQGLRLIYYSQIVNDFQKGDIAEGYSVSREKKESFPLTVTSAQKNPTAFYLCASTARDRSYEQYFGPGTRLTVT.

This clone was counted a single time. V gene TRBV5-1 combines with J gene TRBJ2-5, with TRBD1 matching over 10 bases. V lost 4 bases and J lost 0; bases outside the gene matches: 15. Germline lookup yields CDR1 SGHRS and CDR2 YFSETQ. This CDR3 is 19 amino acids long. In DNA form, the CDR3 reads TGCGCCAGCAGCGGAACCCGGGACAGGGGAATATCGTACCAAGAGACCCAGTACTTC. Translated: CASSGTRDRGISYQETQYF.

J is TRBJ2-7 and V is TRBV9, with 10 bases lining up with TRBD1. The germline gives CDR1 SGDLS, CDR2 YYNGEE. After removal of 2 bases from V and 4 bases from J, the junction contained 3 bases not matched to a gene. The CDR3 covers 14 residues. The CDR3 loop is CASSVGQGGYEQYF. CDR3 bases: TGTGCCAGCAGCGTTGGACAGGGGGGGTACGAGCAGTACTTC.

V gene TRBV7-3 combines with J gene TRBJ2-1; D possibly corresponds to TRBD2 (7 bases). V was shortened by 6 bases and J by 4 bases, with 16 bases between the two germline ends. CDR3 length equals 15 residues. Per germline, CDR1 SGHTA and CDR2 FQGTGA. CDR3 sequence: CASSPPGRGYNEQFF. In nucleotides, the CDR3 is TGTGCCAGCAGTCCCCCGGGGAGGGGGTACAATGAGCAGTTCTTC.

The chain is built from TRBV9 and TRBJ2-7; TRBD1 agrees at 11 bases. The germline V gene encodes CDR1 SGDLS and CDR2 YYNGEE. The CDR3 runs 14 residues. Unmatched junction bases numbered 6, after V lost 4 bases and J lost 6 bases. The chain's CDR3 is CASSSPGTGGEQYF. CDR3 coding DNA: TGTGCCAGCAGCAGCCCCGGGACAGGGGGCGAGCAGTACTTC. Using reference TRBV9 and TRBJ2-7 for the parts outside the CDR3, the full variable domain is DSGVTQTPKHLITATGQRVTLRCSPRSGDLSVYWYQQSLDQGLQFLIQYYNGEERAKGNILERFSAQQFPDLHSELNLSSLELGDSALYFCASSSPGTGGEQYFGPGTRLTVT.